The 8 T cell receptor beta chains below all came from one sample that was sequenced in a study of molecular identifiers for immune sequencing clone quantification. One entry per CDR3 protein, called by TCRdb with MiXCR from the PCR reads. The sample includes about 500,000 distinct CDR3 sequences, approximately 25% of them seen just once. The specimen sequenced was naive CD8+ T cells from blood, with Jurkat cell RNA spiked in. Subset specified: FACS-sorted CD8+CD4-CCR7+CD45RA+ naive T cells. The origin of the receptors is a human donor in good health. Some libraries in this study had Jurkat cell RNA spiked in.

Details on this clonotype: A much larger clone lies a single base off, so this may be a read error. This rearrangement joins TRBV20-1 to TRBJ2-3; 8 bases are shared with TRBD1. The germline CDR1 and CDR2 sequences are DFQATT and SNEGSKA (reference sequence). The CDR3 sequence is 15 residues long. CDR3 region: CSARGWTGKTDAQYF. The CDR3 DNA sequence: TGCAGTGCTAGAGGTTGGACAGGGAAAACAGATGCGCAGTATTTT.

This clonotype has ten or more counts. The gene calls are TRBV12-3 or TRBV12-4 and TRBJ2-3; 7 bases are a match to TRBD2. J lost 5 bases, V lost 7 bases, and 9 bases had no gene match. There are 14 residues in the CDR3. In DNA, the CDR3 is TGTGCCAGCACCACCCGAGCGGGGATAGATACGCAGTATTTT. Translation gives CASTTRAGIDTQYF.

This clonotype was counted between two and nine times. The DNA for the CDR3 is TGTGCCACCAGTGATTCCGGGGAGATCACAGATACGCAGTATTTT. Its protein product is CATSDSGEITDTQYF. V is TRBV24-1 and J is TRBJ2-3; D is possibly TRBD2 (5 bases). The germline gives CDR1 KGHDR, CDR2 SFDVKD. The CDR3 covers 15 residues. V lost 2 bases and J 2 bases, leaving 10 bases between the germline ends.

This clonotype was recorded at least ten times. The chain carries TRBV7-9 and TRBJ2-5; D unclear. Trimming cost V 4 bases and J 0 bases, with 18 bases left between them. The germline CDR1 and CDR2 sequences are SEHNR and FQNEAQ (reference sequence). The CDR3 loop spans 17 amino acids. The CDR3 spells CASSSNILTAYQETQYF. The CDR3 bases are TGTGCCAGCAGCTCTAACATCTTAACCGCGTACCAAGAGACCCAGTACTTC.

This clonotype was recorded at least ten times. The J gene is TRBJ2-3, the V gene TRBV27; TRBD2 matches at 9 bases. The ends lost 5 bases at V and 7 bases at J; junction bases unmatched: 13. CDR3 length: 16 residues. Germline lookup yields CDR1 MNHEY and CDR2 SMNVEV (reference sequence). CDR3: CASSPTQREARYTQYF. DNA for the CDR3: TGTGCCAGCAGTCCCACTCAGCGGGAGGCCCGCTATACGCAGTATTTT.

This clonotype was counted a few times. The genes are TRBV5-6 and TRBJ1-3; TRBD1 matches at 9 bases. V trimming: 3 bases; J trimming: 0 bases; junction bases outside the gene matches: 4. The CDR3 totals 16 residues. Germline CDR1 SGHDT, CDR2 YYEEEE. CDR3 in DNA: TGTGCCAGCAGCTGGGGGACAGGGAGCTCTGGAAACACCATATATTTT. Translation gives CASSWGTGSSGNTIYF. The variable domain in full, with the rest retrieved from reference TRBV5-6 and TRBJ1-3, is DAGVTQSPTHLIKTRGQQVTLRCSPKSGHDTVSWYQQALGQGPQFIFQYYEEEERQRGNFPDRFSGHQFPNYSSELNVNALLLGDSALYLCASSWGTGSSGNTIYFGEGSWLTVV.

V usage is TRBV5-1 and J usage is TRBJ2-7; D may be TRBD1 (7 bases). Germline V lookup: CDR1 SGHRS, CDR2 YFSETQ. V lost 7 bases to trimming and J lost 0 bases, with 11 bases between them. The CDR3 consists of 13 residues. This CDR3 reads CASCGTDSYEQYF. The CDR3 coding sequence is TGCGCCAGCTGCGGGACAGACTCCTACGAGCAGTACTTC.

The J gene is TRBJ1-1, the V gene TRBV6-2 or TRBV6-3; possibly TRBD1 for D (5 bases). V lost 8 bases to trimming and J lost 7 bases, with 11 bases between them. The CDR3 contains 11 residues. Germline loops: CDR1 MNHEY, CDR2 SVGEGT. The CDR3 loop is CASVLGDEAFF. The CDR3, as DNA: TGTGCCAGCGTCTTAGGGGATGAAGCTTTCTTT.